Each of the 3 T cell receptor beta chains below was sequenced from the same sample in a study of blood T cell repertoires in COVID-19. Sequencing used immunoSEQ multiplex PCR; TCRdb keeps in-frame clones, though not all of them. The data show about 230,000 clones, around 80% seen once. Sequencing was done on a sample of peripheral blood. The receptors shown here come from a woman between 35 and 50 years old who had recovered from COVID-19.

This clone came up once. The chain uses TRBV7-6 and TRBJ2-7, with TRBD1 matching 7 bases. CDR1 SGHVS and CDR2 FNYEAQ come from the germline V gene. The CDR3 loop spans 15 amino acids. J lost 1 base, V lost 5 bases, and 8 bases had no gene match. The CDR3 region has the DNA TGTGCCAGCAGCCTGACCGGGACAGTATCCTACGAGCAGTACTTC. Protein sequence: CASSLTGTVSYEQYF.

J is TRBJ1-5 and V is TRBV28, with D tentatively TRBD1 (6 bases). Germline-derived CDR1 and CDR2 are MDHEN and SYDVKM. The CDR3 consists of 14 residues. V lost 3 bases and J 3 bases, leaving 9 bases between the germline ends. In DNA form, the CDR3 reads TGTGCCAGCAGTTTGTCAGGGGCCAATCAGCCCCAGCATTTT. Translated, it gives CASSLSGANQPQHF.

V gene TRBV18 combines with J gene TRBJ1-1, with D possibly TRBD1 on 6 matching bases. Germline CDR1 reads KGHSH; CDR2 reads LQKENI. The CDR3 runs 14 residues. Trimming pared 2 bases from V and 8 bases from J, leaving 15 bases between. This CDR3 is CASSPGFRDREAFF. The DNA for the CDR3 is TGTGCCAGCTCACCAGGGTTCCGTGACAGGGAAGCTTTCTTT.